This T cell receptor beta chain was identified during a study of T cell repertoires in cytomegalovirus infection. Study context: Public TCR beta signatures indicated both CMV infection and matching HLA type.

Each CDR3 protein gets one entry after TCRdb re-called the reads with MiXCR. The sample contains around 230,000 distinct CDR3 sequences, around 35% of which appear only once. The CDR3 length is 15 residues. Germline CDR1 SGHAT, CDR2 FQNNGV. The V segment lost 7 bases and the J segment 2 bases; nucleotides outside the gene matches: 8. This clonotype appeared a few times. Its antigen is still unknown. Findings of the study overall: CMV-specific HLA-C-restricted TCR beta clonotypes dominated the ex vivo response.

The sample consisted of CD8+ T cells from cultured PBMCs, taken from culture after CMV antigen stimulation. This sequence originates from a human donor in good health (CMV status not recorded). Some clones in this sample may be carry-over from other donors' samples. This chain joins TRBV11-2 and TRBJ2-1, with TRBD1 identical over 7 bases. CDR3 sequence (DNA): TGTGCCAGCACGCGAGAGGGACAGACCTACAATGAGCAGTTCTTC. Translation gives CASTREGQTYNEQFF.